This T cell receptor beta chain emerged from a study of blood T cell repertoires in COVID-19. Overall study: The United States, Italy and Spain supplied acute and convalescent COVID-19 samples. T cells, B-cell-depleted T cells, or PBMCs provided the cDNA or gDNA that served as material.

Profiled with immunoSEQ multiplex PCR; TCRdb holds only in-frame clones, not every one. The table lists about 99,000 clones, 79% of them singletons. This CDR3 has 14 residues. Trimming took 6 bases from V and 1 from J; bases not matched to a gene: 6. The germline V gene has CDR1 LNHDA and CDR2 SQIVND (reference sequence). The chain has TRBV19 and TRBJ2-7; 7 nucleotides agree with TRBD2. This receptor was obtained from a woman aged 80 or older with active or convalescent COVID-19. Sequenced material: peripheral blood. CDR3 in amino acids: CASRRERGSYEQYF. For the CDR3, the DNA is TGTGCCAGTAGGCGGGAGAGAGGGTCCTACGAGCAGTACTTC.